This T cell receptor (beta chain) was obtained from a study of CD8 T cells in ankylosing spondylitis. Points from the study as a whole: What appeared characteristic of ankylosing spondylitis blood was a TCR beta motif of several highly homologous variants. As for the disease-linked clones, they showed a CD8+ phenotype and occurred at relatively low frequencies in peripheral blood. Reports say disease-linked clones showed up significantly more in matched ankylosing spondylitis synovial fluid.

Generation of TCR beta libraries employed quantitative 5'-RACE incorporating molecular barcodes. TCRdb reprocessed the 5' RACE reads via MiXCR and lists one record per CDR3 protein. The profile shows about 96,000 distinct CDR3 sequences, 27% of them singletons. CDR1 is SNHLY and CDR2 is FYNNEI in the germline V gene. The CDR3 spans 12 residues. V lost 4 bases and J 6 bases, leaving 8 bases between the germline ends. This clonotype has only a few counts. Antigen specificity is unknown. The receptor's source is a male donor with ankylosing spondylitis or in good health (not recorded which). The sequenced sample was blood, either unsorted or a sorted T cell fraction (not recorded which). This rearrangement joins TRBV2 to TRBJ2-3; D is undetermined. In DNA form, the CDR3 reads TGTGCCAGCAGTGTTTTGGAGGATACGCAGTATTTT. It encodes CASSVLEDTQYF.